This T cell receptor (beta chain) is from a study of blood T cell repertoires in COVID-19. Study at large: Samples representing acute and convalescent COVID-19 were sourced from the United States, Italy and Spain.

Original processing methods: Using reference gene primer amplification, nucleated cell counts were estimated. TCRdb keeps only in-frame clones here, not all; method: immunoSEQ multiplex PCR. The V and J calls and clone size are taken from that table; D and trimming were inferred from the DNA. The sample includes about 220,000 clones, around 85% seen only once; the top ten take around 4.7%. Per the germline V gene, CDR1 is SGHNT and CDR2 is YENEEA. There are 13 residues in the CDR3. V was cut by 6 bases and J by 8 bases, with 14 bases left in between. The TCR comes from a human donor in a cohort sampled during active COVID-19. Specimen: peripheral blood. The rearrangement joins TRBV11-3 to TRBJ2-1, with D tentatively TRBD2 (5 bases). The CDR3, as DNA: TGTGCCAGCAGTCACGGGATTTCATATGAGCAGTTCTTC. Translating it yields CASSHGISYEQFF.